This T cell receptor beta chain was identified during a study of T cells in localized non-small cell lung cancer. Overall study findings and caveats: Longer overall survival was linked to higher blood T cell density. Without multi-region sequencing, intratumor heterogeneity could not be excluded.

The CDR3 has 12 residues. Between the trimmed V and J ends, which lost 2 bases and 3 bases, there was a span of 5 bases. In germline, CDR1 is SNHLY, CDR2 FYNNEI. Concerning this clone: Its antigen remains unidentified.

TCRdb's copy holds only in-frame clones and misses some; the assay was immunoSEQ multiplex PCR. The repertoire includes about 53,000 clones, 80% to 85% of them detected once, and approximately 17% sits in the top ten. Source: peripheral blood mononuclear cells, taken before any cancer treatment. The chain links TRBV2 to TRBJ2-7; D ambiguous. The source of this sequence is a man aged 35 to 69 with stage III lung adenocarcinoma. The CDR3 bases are TGTGCCAGCAGTGAACGGGTCTACGAGCAGTACTTC. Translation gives CASSERVYEQYF.